Reported below is one T cell receptor beta chain. The data were obtained in a study of blood T cell repertoires in COVID-19. Germline CDR1 MGHRA, CDR2 YSYEKL. This CDR3 spans 20 amino acids. V shed 3 bases and J 0 bases; nucleotides not matched to a gene: 15. This table comes from immunoSEQ multiplex PCR, and its TCRdb copy is limited to in-frame clones, with some not included. The sample yields about 320,000 clones, 85% seen once. The sequenced material came from PBMCs or T cells enriched from blood (not recorded which). This clonotype originated in a woman between 25 and 40 years old who had been exposed to COVID-19. The chain is built from TRBV4-1 and TRBJ2-4; 9 bases agree with TRBD1. The CDR3 DNA follows: TGCGCCAGCAGCCACCTAAACGAGGACAGGGGACTCCTAGCCAAAAACATTCAGTACTTC. As protein: CASSHLNEDRGLLAKNIQYF.